Each of the 10 T cell receptor beta chains below was sequenced from the same sample in a study of cytomegalovirus exposure and HLA in healthy donors. PCR employed 60 Vbeta and 13 Jbeta primers. Profiled with immunoSEQ multiplex PCR; TCRdb holds only in-frame clones, not every one. Among about 240,000 clones listed, approximately 81% were seen once. The sequenced sample consisted of PBMCs. These receptors all stem from a woman between 55 and 75 years old in good health and CMV-seropositive.

The chain joins TRBV2 to TRBJ2-1; the match to TRBD2 covers 8 bases. The CDR3 runs 15 residues. V lost 4 bases, J lost 1 base, and 3 bases stayed unmatched. Per germline, CDR1 SNHLY and CDR2 FYNNEI. This CDR3 reads CASSGAGASYNEQFF. As DNA, the CDR3 is TGTGCCAGCAGTGGAGCGGGAGCTTCCTACAATGAGCAGTTCTTC.

This chain links TRBV6-5 with TRBJ1-1; 7 bases align to TRBD1. The CDR3 spans 12 residues. Germline V gene lookup returns CDR1 MNHEY and CDR2 SVGAGI. The ends lost 5 bases at V and 8 bases at J; junction bases unmatched: 5. The CDR3 DNA is TGTGCCAGCAGTAGGACAGGAATCGAAGCTTTCTTT. It encodes CASSRTGIEAFF.

The rearrangement uses TRBV19 and TRBJ1-2, with 8 bases fitting TRBD1. CDR1 and CDR2 from the germline V gene are LNHDA and SQIVND (reference sequence). The CDR3 has 13 amino acids. V lost 11 bases to trimming and J lost 7 bases; unmatched junction nucleotides: 12. CDR3 loop: CAGRDRRTGGYTF. The CDR3 DNA sequence: TGTGCCGGGAGGGACAGGAGGACTGGTGGCTACACCTTC.

The V and J genes are TRBV10-3 and TRBJ1-5, with TRBD1 as a possible D gene (6 bases). Germline lookup yields CDR1 ENHRY and CDR2 SYGVKD. V was clipped by 3 bases and J by 0 bases, with 9 bases between them. The CDR3 has 15 residues. The CDR3 spells CAISDRDISNQPQHF. The CDR3 DNA sequence: TGTGCCATCAGTGACCGGGACATTAGCAATCAGCCCCAGCATTTT.

Turning to this clone: Additional DNA sequences in this sample encode the identical CDR3. CDR3 in DNA: TGTGCCAGCAGTTTAAGAGAATATGGCTACACCTTC. Its protein is CASSLREYGYTF. V gene TRBV28 combines with J gene TRBJ1-2; D not certain. CDR1 and CDR2 from the germline V gene are MDHEN and SYDVKM. The CDR3 sequence is 12 residues long. V gave up 2 bases and J gave up 5 bases, with 6 bases separating them.

The chain employs TRBV7-9 and TRBJ2-7, with D unresolved. Germline values: CDR1 SEHNR, CDR2 FQNEAQ (reference sequence). Trimming left V 8 bases short and J 3 bases short, with 11 bases between. CDR3 length: 12 amino acids. DNA for the CDR3: TGTGCCAGCGCTAAGAACGTCTACGAGCAGTACTTC. Encoded protein: CASAKNVYEQYF.

The chain combines TRBV29-1 with TRBJ1-2; the match to TRBD1 covers 12 bases. In germline, CDR1 is SQVTM, CDR2 ANQGSEA. The V segment lost 7 bases and the J segment 7 bases; nucleotides outside the gene matches: 7. The CDR3 has 13 amino acids. CDR3 residues: CSARDRGLSGYTF. CDR3 DNA: TGCAGCGCCCGGGACAGGGGGCTATCTGGCTACACCTTC.

V and J are TRBV5-1 and TRBJ1-2; TRBD1 aligns across 8 bases. The CDR3 covers 15 residues. Germline V gene lookup returns CDR1 SGHRS and CDR2 YFSETQ. Trimming cost V 0 bases and J 4 bases; bases outside gene matches: 5. CDR3 sequence: CASSLEAGGSYGYTF. The DNA for the CDR3 is TGCGCCAGCAGCTTGGAGGCAGGGGGCAGCTATGGCTACACCTTC.

This clone has a handful of counts. The chain is built from TRBV9 and TRBJ2-1; TRBD2 matches at 11 bases. J was trimmed by 1 base and V by 0 bases; bases with no gene match: 6. This CDR3 contains 18 residues. CDR1 is SGDLS and CDR2 is YYNGEE in the germline V gene. CDR3 amino acids: CASSVAGRLAGSYNEQFF. In nucleotides, the CDR3 is TGTGCCAGCAGCGTAGCGGGGAGACTAGCGGGATCCTACAATGAGCAGTTCTTC.

The chain uses TRBV30 and TRBJ1-1; possibly TRBD1 for D (5 bases). From germline, CDR1 is GTSNPN and CDR2 SVGIG (reference sequence). The V and J ends lost 0 bases and 4 bases respectively, with 18 bases between them. This CDR3 is built from 16 residues. The DNA for the CDR3 is TGTGCCTGGAGTGTAATTGGGGCTCCCCGAGGCACTGAAGCTTTCTTT. Its translation is CAWSVIGAPRGTEAFF. Together with reference TRBV30 and TRBJ1-1, the CDR3 gives the full variable domain: SQTIHQWPATLVQPVGSPLSLECTVEGTSNPNLYWYRQAAGRGLQLLFYSVGIGQISSEVPQNLSASRPQDRQFILSSKKLLLSDSGFYLCAWSVIGAPRGTEAFFGQGTRLTVV.